This entry is about one TCR beta chain. The data derive from a study of blood T cell repertoires in COVID-19. Study at large: T cells, B-cell-depleted T cells, or PBMCs supplied cDNA or gDNA.

Data came from immunoSEQ multiplex PCR; TCRdb stores just in-frame clones and leaves some out. The sample consists of about 280,000 clones, approximately 85% of them appearing once. This CDR3 is built from 12 residues. Per germline, CDR1 MNHEY and CDR2 SVGAGI. The ends lost 5 bases at V and 13 bases at J; junction bases unmatched: 7. Specimen: peripheral blood. This clonotype was sampled from a man between 18 and 35 years old with active or convalescent COVID-19. The chain uses TRBV6-5 and TRBJ2-1, with TRBD1 matching 8 bases. The CDR3 nucleotides read TGTGCCAGCAGTCTGGACAGGGTAGGCCAGTTCTTC. Amino acids: CASSLDRVGQFF.